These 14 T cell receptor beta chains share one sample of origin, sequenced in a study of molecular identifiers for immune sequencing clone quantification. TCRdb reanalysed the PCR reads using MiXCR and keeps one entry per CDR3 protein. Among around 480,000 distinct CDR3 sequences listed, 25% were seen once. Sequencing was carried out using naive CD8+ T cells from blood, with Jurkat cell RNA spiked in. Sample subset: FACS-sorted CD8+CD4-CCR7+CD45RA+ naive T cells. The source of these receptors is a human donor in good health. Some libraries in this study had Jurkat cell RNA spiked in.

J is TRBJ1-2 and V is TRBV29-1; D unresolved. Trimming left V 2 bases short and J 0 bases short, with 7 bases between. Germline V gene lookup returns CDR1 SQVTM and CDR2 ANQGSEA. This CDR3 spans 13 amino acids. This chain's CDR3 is CSVEPYSNYGYTF. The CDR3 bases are TGCAGCGTTGAACCGTATTCTAACTATGGCTACACCTTC.

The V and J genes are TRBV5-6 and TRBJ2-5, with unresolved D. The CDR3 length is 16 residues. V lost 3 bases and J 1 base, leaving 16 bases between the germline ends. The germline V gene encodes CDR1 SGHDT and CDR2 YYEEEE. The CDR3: CASSSEPLVGQETQYF. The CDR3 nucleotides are TGTGCCAGCAGCTCCGAACCGCTGGTGGGCCAAGAGACCCAGTACTTC.

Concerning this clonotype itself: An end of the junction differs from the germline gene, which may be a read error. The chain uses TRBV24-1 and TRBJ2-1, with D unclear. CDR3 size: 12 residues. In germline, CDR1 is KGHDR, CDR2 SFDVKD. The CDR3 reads CATSDSDNEQFF. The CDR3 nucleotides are TGTGCCACCAGTGACTCCGACAATGAGCAGTTCTTC.

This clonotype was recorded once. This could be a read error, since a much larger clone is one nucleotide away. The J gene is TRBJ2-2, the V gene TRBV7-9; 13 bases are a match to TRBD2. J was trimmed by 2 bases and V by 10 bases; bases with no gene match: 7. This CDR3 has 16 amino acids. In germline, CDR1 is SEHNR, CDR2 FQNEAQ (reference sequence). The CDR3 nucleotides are TGTGCCACCTCACCGGGACTAGCGGGAAACACCGGGGAGCTGTTTTTT. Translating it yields CATSPGLAGNTGELFF.

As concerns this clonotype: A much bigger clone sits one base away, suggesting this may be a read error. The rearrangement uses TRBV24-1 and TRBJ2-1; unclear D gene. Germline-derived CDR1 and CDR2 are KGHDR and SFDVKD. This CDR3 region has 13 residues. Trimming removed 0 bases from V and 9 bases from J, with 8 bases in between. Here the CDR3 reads CATSDLPAGEQFF. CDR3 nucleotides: TGTGCCACCAGTGATTTGCCAGCTGGTGAGCAGTTCTTC.

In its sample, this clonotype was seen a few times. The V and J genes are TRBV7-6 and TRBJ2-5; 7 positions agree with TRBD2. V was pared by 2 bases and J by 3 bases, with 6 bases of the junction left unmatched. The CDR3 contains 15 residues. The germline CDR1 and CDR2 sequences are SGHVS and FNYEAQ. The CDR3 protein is CASSLYGGGEETQYF. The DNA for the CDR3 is TGTGCCAGCAGCTTATATGGGGGAGGGGAAGAGACCCAGTACTTC.

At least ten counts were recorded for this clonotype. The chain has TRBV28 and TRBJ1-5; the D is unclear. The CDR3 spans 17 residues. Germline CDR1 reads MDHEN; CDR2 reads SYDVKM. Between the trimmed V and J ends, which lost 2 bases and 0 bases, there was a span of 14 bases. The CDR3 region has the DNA TGTGCCAGCAGTTTAGCCCAGGAATCTTATAGCAATCAGCCCCAGCATTTT. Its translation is CASSLAQESYSNQPQHF.

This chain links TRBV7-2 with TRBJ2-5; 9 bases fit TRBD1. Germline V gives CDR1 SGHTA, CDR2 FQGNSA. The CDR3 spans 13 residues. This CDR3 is CVSGTGRQETQYF. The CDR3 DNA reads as TGTGTCTCCGGGACAGGGCGACAAGAGACCCAGTACTTC.

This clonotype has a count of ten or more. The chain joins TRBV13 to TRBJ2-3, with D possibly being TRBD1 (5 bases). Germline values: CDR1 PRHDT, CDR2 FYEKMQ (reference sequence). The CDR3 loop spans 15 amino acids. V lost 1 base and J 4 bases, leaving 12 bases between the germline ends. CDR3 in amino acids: CASSLESRVADTQYF. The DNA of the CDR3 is TGTGCCAGCAGCTTAGAATCCAGGGTGGCAGATACGCAGTATTTT.

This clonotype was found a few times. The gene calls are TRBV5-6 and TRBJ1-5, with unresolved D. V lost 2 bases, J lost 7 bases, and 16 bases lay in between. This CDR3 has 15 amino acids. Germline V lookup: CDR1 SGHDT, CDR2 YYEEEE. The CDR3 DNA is TGTGCCAGCAGCTTAGTCCGACGGCCCCACCAGCCCCAGCATTTT. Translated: CASSLVRRPHQPQHF.

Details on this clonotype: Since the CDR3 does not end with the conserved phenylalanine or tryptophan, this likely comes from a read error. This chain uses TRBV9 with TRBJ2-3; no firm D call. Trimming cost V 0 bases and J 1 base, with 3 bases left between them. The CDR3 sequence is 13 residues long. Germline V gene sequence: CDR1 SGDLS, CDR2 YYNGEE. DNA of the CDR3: TGTGCCAGCAGCGTAGAAGGCACAGATACGCAGTATTAT. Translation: CASSVEGTDTQYY.

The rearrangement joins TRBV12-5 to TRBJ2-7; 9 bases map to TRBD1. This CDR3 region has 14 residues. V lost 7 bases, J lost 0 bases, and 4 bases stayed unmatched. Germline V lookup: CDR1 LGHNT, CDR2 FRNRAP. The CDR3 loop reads CASAQTGGSYEQYF. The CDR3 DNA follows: TGTGCTAGTGCCCAGACAGGGGGCTCCTACGAGCAGTACTTC.

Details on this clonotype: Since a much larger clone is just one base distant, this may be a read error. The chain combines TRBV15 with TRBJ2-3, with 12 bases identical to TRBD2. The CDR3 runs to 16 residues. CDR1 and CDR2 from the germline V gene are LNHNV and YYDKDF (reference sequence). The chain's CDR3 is CATCRDWTSGADTQYF. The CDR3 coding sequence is TGTGCCACCTGCAGAGACTGGACTAGCGGGGCAGATACGCAGTATTTT.

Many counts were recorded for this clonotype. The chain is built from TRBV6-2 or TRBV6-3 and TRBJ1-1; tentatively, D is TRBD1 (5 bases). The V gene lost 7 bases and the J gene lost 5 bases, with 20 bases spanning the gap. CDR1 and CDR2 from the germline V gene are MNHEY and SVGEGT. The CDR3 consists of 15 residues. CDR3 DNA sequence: TGTGCCAGCATCCTAAATAGGAGTTGGGGGACTGAAGCTTTCTTT. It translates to CASILNRSWGTEAFF.